The sequence of this T cell receptor beta chain was determined in a study of blood T cells in healthy people across ages. About the research overall: Template switching retrieved approximately one barcoded beta molecule for each two T cells. Findings and caveats of the study: Per-million-T-cell TCR beta diversity fell roughly linearly with age. Strong correlation was found linking TCR beta diversity to naive T cell percentage.

The CDR3 has 16 residues. Germline CDR1 and CDR2: DFQATT and SNEGSKA (reference sequence). A sample-barcoded 5' primer and a J-beta primer mix were used in a second PCR of roughly 7 to 11 cycles. CDR3-containing paired-end reads numbering at least 2.5 million came from each sample. TCRdb analysed the 5' RACE reads with MiXCR anew, one entry per CDR3 protein. Of over 1,500,000 distinct CDR3 sequences in the sample, 35% to 50% were seen once. In regard to this clonotype: Its antigen is currently unknown. At one of its ends the junction is not consistent with the germline gene, which may arise from a read error.

The TCR originated in a human donor in good health. The genes are TRBV20-1 and TRBJ1-4; tentatively, D is TRBD1 (6 bases). Input material: blood. CDR3 sequence (DNA): TGCAGTGCTAGAGATCGGATTGGGGGGGCTCGAGAAAAACGGTTTTTT. This gives the protein CSARDRIGGAREKRFF.